This T cell receptor (beta chain) was observed in a study of cytomegalovirus exposure and HLA in healthy donors. Study-level results: Clonal expansion, a later analysis showed, was greater in HLA-associated TCR beta chains than in equally common others.

The PCR used 60 Vbeta and 13 Jbeta primers. The assay was immunoSEQ multiplex PCR, and TCRdb's table has in-frame clones only and misses some. This sample has roughly 130,000 clones, with 70% to 90% found just once. For this clone: The antigen is undetermined.

This sequence originates from a woman aged 40 to 55 in good health and CMV-seropositive. Sequencing was carried out using PBMCs.

The CDR3 region is CASSKDRYEQYF. Written as DNA, the CDR3 is TGTGCCAGCAGCAAAGACAGGTACGAGCAGTACTTC. This chain connects TRBV7-2 to TRBJ2-7; perhaps TRBD1 as D (6 bases). The CDR3 totals 12 residues. V was clipped by 5 bases and J by 4 bases, with 9 bases between them. Germline V CDR1 and CDR2: SGHTA, FQGNSA.